Sequencing of this TCR beta chain was carried out in a study of blood T cell repertoires in COVID-19. Study background: Sites across the United States, Italy and Spain contributed samples from acute and convalescent COVID-19. Sources were T cells, B-cell-depleted T cells, or PBMCs; the material itself was cDNA or gDNA.

Original processing notes: Nucleated cell counts were estimated from reference gene primer amplification. Assay used: immunoSEQ multiplex PCR; TCRdb lists only in-frame clones, some missing. V and J calls and clone size are those listed in that table; D and trimming were worked out from the DNA. The sample records 150,000 to 180,000 clones, about 80% being singletons. CDR1 is LNHDA and CDR2 is SQIVND in the germline V gene (reference sequence). CDR3 length: 14 amino acids. This receptor was identified in a woman aged 55-69 years with acute or convalescent COVID-19. Material for sequencing was peripheral blood. This chain links TRBV19 with TRBJ1-2; a possible D gene is TRBD1 (5 bases). CDR3 DNA sequence: TGTGCAAGTGGTAATCAGGGCACCCAAGGTGGCTACACCTTC. Encoded protein: CASGNQGTQGGYTF.